A selection of T cell receptor beta chains follows, all from one sample in a study of control samples from healthy donors and cancer patients. TCRdb keeps only in-frame clones here, not all; method: immunoSEQ multiplex PCR. The data contain about 140,000 clones, around nine tenths of them singletons. Sequences were obtained from blood. These receptors came from a man aged 18 to 29 in good health. CDR3s include the opening cysteine and the closing phenylalanine or tryptophan. The D gene is left open where the match is weak. Size is stated for part of the rows, as once, few or many counts, or as a class when the clone is expanded.

>TRBD1|TRBJ2-2|TRBV18|NA
TGTGCCAGCTCACCCCCCAGACAGGGGGCAAACACCGGGGAGCTGTTTTTT
CASSPPRQGANTGELFF
>NA|TRBJ2-5|TRBV6-2/TRBV6-3|once
TGTGCCAGCAGTCAAGGATGGGAGACCCAGTACTTC
CASSQGWETQYF
>NA|TRBJ1-5|TRBV10-3|few
TGTGCCATCAGCGTAGGGGGTCTGAACAATCAGCCCCAGCATTTT
CAISVGGLNNQPQHF
>NA|TRBJ2-5|TRBV4-3|NA
TGCGCCAGCAGCCAAGATCGTGGGGGGTTAGAGACCCAGTACTTC
CASSQDRGGLETQYF
>NA|TRBJ2-2|TRBV4-1|NA
TGCGCCAGCAGCCTGGGACTCTTGAACACCGGGGAGCTGTTTTTT
CASSLGLLNTGELFF
>NA|TRBJ1-1|TRBV11-2|NA
TGTGCCAGCAGCTTATCAAGGAACACTGAAGCTTTCTTT
CASSLSRNTEAFF
>NA|TRBJ2-3|TRBV12-5|NA
TGTGCTAGTGGTTTGAAAACTACTACAGCTAGCACAGATACGCAGTATTTT
CASGLKTTTASTDTQYF
>TRBD1|TRBJ2-7|TRBV6-6|NA
TGTGCCAGCAGCCTACCCAGTCCGGGACAGCCCTACGAGCAGTACTTC
CASSLPSPGQPYEQYF
>NA|TRBJ2-7|TRBV6-6|NA
TGTGCCAGCAGTTACCCCGGGGACGAGCAGTACTTC
CASSYPGDEQYF
>NA|TRBJ2-3|TRBV5-3|once
TGTGCCAGAAGCTTGATTCCGGAATCTAGCACAGATACGCAGTATTTT
CARSLIPESSTDTQYF
>TRBD1|TRBJ1-1|TRBV5-1|once
TGCGCCAGCAGCCAAACAGGGGGGAACACTGAAGCTTTCTTT
CASSQTGGNTEAFF
>TRBD2|TRBJ2-5|TRBV9|NA
TGTGCCAGCAGCGTAGGGGCTAGCGGGGGTGGGGAGACCCAGTACTTC
CASSVGASGGGETQYF
>NA|TRBJ2-1|TRBV7-6|NA
TGTGCCAGCAGCTTAGCGCCCCAAGGCAATGAGCAGTTCTTC
CASSLAPQGNEQFF
>NA|TRBJ1-2|TRBV5-1|NA
TGCGCCAGCAGCTTGGGAGGGGACCTAAACTATGGCTACACCTTC
CASSLGGDLNYGYTF
>TRBD1|TRBJ1-1|TRBV7-2|few
TGTGCCAGCAGCCCATCATCACAGGGGGGAGTAACTGAAGCTTTCTTT
CASSPSSQGGVTEAFF
>TRBD2|TRBJ2-1|TRBV30|NA
TGTGCCTGGAGTCCGACCCCGGGACTAGCGCGTGAGCAGTTCTTC
CAWSPTPGLAREQFF
>NA|TRBJ2-5|TRBV21-1|NA
TGTGCCAGCAGCAACGACAAAAATCCGGGACGTCGGTGCGGGGAGACCCAGTACTTC
CASSNDKNPGRRCGETQYF
>NA|TRBJ2-7|TRBV7-9|NA
TGTGCCAGCAGCTCACTAGAATCCTACGAGCAGTACTTC
CASSSLESYEQYF
>TRBD1|TRBJ1-5|TRBV7-2|NA
TGTGCCAGCTGCTCCGGGACAGGTCGCAATCAGCCCCAGCATTTT
CASCSGTGRNQPQHF
>TRBD1|TRBJ2-7|TRBV28|once
TGTGCCAGCAGTCCTGCAGGGGGTGCCTACGAGCAGTACTTC
CASSPAGGAYEQYF
>NA|TRBJ2-5|TRBV5-5|NA
TGTGCCAGCAGACGCGGACACCTCCAAGAGACCCAGTACTTC
CASRRGHLQETQYF
>NA|TRBJ2-7|TRBV30|NA
TGTGCCTGGAGTTGGGGGGACCGCTACGAGCAGTACTTC
CAWSWGDRYEQYF
>NA|TRBJ2-3|TRBV5-4|NA
TGTGCCAGCAGCTTTTCGTCAGATACGCAGTATTTT
CASSFSSDTQYF
>NA|TRBJ1-3|TRBV27|NA
TGTGCCAGCAGTTTGGCCGGGGGGGGCGGGAACACCATATATTTT
CASSLAGGGGNTIYF
>TRBD1|TRBJ2-4|TRBV13|NA
TGTGCCAGCAGCAACAGGGGGCTCCAGCTAGCCAAAAACATTCAGTACTTC
CASSNRGLQLAKNIQYF
>NA|TRBJ2-2|TRBV4-2|NA
TGTGCCAGCAGCCAAGATCTCACCAGGGCGTGGAGGACCGGGGAGCTGTTTTTT
CASSQDLTRAWRTGELFF
>TRBD1|TRBJ2-3|TRBV6-5|NA
TGTGCCAGCAGGACCCGACAGGGCGTAACAGATACGCAGTATTTT
CASRTRQGVTDTQYF